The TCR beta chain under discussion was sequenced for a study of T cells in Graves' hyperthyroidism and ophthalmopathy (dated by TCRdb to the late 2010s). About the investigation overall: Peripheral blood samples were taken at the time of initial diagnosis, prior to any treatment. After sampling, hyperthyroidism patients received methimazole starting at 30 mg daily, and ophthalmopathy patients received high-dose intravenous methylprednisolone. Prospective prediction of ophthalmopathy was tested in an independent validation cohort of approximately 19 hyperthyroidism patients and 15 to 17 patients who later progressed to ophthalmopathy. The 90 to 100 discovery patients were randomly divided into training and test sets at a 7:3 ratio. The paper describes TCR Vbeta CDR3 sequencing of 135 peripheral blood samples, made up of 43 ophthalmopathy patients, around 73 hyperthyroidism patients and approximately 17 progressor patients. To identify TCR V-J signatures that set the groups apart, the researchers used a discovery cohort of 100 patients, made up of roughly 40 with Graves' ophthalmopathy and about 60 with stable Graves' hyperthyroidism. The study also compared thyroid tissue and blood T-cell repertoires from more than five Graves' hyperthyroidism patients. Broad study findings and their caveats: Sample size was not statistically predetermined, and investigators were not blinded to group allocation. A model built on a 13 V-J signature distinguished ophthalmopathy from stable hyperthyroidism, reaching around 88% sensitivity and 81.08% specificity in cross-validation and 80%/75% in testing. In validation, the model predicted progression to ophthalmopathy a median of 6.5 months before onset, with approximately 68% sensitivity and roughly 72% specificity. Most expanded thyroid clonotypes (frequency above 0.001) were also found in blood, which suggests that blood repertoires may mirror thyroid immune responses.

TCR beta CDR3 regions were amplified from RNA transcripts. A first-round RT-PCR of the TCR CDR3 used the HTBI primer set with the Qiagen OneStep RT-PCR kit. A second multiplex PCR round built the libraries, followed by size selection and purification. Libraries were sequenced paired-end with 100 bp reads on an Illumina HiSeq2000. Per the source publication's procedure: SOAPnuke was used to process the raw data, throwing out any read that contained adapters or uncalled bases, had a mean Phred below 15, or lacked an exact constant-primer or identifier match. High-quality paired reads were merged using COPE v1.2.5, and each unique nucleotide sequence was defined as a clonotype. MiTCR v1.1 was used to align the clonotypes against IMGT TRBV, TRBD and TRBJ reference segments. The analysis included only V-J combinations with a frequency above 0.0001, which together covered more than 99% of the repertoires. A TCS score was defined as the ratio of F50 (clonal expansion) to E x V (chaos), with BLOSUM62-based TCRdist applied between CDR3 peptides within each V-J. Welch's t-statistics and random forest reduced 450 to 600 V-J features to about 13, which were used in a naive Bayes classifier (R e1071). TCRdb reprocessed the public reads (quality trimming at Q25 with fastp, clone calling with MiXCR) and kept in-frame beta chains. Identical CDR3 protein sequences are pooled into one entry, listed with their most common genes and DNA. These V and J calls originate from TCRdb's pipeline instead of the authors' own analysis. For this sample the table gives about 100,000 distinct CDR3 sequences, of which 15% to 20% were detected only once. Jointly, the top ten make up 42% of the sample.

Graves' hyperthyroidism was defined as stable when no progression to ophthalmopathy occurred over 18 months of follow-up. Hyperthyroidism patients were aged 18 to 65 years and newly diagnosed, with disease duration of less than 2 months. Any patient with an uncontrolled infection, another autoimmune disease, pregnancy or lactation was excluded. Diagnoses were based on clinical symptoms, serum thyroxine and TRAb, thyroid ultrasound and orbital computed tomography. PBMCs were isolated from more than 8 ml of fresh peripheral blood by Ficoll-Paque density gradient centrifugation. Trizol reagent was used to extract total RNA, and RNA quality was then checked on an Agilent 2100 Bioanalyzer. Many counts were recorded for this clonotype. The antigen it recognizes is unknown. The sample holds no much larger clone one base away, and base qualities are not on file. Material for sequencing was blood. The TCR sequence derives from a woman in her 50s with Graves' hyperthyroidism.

The CDR3 in this case is CAWRSTSGRANTGELFF. The nucleotide sequence reads TGTGCCTGGAGATCAACTAGCGGGAGGGCGAACACCGGGGAGCTGTTTTTT. The V and J segments used are TRBV30 and TRBJ2-2, with 13 bases aligning to TRBD2. V has 3 bases trimmed and J has 0 bases trimmed; junction bases matching no gene number 4. Based on the germline V gene (reference sequence), the CDR1 and CDR2 sequences are GTSNPN and SVGIG. CDR3 length: 17 amino acids, cysteine to phenylalanine. Left in the record is the CDR3 DNA by itself, 51 bases read in frame from the first base.